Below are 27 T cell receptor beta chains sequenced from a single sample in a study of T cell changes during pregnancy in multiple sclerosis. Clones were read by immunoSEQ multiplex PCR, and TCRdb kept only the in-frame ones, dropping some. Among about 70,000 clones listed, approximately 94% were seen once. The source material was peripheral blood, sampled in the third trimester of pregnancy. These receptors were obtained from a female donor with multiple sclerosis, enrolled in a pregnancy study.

CDR3 sequence reads: CASSLGGRQGAGNTIYF. In DNA form, the CDR3 reads TGCGCCAGCAGCTTGGGGGGCCGACAGGGTGCTGGAAACACCATATATTTT. This rearrangement joins TRBV5-1 to TRBJ1-3, with 7 bases matching TRBD1. The trim removed 0 bases at V and 2 bases at J, leaving 8 bases unmatched. The CDR3 has 17 amino acids. Germline V gene data show CDR1 as SGHRS and CDR2 as YFSETQ.

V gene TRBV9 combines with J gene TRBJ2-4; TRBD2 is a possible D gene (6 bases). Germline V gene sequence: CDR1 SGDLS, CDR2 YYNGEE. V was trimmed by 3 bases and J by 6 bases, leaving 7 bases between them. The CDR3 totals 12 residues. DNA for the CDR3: TGTGCCAGCAGCGGGGACTTAAACATTCAGTACTTC. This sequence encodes CASSGDLNIQYF.

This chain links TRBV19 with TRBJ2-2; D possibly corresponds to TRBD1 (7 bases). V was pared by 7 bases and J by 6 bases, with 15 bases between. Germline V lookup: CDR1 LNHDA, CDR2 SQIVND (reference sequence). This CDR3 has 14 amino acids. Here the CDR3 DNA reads TGTGCCAGTAACCCCAGGGGGGTCCCCGGGGAGCTGTTTTTT. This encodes CASNPRGVPGELFF.

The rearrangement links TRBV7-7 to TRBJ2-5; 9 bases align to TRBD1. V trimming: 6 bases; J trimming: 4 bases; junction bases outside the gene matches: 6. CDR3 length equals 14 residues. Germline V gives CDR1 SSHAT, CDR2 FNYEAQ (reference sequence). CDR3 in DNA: TGTGCCAGCAGTCCGACAGGGGGAGGAGAGACCCAGTACTTC. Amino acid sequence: CASSPTGGGETQYF.

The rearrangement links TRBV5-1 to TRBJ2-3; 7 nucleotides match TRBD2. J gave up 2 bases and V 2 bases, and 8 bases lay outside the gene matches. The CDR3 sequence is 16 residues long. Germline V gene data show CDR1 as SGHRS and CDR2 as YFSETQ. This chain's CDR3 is CASSFLAGAITDTQYF. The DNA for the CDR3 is TGCGCCAGCAGCTTTTTAGCGGGCGCGATCACAGATACGCAGTATTTT. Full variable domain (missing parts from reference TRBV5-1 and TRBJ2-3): KAGVTQTPRYLIKTRGQQVTLSCSPISGHRSVSWYQQTPGQGLQFLFEYFSETQRNKGNFPGRFSGRQFSNSRSEMNVSTLELGDSALYLCASSFLAGAITDTQYFGPGTRLTVL.

CDR3 DNA sequence: TGTGCCTGGAGTACTACTAGCGGGGGCACAGATACGCAGTATTTT. Translating gives CAWSTTSGGTDTQYF. The chain uses TRBV30 and TRBJ2-3, with TRBD2 identical over 10 bases. The CDR3 consists of 15 residues. The trim removed 2 bases at V and 1 base at J, leaving 3 bases unmatched. Looked up from germline, CDR1 is GTSNPN and CDR2 is SVGIG (reference sequence).

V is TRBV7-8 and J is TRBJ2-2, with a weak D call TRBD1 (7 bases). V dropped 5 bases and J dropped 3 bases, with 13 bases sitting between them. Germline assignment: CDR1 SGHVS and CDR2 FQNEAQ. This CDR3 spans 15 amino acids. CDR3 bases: TGTGCCAGCAGCCTCAGGGGGGCGGACACCGGGGAGCTGTTTTTT. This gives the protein CASSLRGADTGELFF.

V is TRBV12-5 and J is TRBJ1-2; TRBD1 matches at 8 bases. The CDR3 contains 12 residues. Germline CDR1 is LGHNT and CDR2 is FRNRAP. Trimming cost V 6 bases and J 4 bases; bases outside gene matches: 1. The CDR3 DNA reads TGTGCTAGTGGAGGGACAGGCTATGGCTACACCTTC. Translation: CASGGTGYGYTF.

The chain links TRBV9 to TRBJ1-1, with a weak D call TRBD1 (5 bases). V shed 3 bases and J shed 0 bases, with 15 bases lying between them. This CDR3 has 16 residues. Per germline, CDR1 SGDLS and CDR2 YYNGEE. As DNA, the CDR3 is TGTGCCAGCAGCGCGCGGGGGGAAGCATTGAACACTGAAGCTTTCTTT. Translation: CASSARGEALNTEAFF.

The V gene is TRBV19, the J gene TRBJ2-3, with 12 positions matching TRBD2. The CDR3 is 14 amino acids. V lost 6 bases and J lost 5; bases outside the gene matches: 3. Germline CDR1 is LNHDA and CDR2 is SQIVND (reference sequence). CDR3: CASSLAGGEDTQYF. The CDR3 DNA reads TGTGCCAGTAGCCTAGCGGGGGGGGAAGATACGCAGTATTTT.

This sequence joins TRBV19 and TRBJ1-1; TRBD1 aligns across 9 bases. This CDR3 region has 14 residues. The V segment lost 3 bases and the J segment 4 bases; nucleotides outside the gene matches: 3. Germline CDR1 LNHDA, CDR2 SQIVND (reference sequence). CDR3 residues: CASSMGTGFTEAFF. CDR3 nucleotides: TGTGCCAGTAGTATGGGGACAGGGTTCACTGAAGCTTTCTTT.

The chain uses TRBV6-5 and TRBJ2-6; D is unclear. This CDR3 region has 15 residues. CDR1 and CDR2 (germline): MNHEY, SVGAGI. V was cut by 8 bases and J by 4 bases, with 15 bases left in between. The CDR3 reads CASSLGMTGANVLTF. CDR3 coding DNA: TGTGCCAGCTCTCTAGGCATGACCGGGGCCAACGTCCTGACTTTC.

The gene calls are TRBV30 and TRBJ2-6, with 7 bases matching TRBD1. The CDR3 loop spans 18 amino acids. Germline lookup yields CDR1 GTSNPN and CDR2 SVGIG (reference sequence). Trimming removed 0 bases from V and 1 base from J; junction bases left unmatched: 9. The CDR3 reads CAWSVRQGSRSGANVLTF. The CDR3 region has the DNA TGTGCCTGGAGTGTCAGACAGGGATCTAGGTCTGGGGCCAACGTCCTGACTTTC.

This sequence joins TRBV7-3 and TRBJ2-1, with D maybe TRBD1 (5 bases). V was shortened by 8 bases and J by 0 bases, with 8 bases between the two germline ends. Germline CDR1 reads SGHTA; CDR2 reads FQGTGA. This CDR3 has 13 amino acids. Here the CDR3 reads CASGRGSYNEQFF. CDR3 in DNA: TGTGCCAGCGGAAGGGGCTCCTACAATGAGCAGTTCTTC.

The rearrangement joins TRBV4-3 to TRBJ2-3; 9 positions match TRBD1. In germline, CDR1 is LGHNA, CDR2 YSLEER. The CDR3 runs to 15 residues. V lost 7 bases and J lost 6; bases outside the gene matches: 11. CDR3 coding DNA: TGCGCCAGCACGCCAGGACAGGGGCATGGGGATACGCAGTATTTT. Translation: CASTPGQGHGDTQYF.

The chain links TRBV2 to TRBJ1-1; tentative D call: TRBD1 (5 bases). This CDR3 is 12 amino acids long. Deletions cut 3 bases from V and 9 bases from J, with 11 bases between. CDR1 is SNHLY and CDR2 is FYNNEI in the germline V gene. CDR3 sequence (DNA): TGTGCCAGCAGTGATCCCCAGGGCAAAGCTTTCTTT. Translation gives CASSDPQGKAFF.

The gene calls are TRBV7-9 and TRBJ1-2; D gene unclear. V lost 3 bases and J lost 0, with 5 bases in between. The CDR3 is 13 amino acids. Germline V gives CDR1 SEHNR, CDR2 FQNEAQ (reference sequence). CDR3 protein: CASSLEANYGYTF. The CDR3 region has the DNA TGTGCCAGCAGCTTGGAGGCTAACTATGGCTACACCTTC.

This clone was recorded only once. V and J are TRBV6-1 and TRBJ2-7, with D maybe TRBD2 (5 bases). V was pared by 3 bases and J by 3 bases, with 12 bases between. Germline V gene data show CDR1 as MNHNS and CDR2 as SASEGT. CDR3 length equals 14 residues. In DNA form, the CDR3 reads TGTGCCAGCAGTGAGTCGGGGTGGAACTACGAGCAGTACTTC. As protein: CASSESGWNYEQYF.

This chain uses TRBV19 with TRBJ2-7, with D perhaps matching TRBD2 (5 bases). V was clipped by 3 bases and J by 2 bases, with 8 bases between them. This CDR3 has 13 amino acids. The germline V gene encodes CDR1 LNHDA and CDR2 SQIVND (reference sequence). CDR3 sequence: CASSMERAYEQYF. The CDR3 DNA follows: TGTGCCAGTAGTATGGAGAGGGCCTACGAGCAGTACTTC.

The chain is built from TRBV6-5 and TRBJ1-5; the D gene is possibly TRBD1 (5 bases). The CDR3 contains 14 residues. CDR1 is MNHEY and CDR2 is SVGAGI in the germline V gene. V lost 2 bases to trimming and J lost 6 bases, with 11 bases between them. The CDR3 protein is CASSYVEGSQPQHF. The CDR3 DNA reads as TGTGCCAGCAGTTACGTGGAGGGGAGTCAGCCCCAGCATTTT.

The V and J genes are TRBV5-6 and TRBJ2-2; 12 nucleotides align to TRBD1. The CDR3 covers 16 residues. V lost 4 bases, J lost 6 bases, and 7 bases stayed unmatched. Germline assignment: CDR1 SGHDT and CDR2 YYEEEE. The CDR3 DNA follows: TGTGCCAGCAGCCCAAGGGACAGGGGGCCCGCCGGGGAGCTGTTTTTT. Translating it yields CASSPRDRGPAGELFF.

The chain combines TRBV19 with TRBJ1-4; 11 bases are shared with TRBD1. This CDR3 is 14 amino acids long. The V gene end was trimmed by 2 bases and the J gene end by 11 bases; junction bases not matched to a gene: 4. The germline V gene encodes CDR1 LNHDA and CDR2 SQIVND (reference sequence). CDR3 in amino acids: CASSIPGQGEKLFF. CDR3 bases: TGTGCCAGTAGTATACCGGGACAGGGGGAGAAACTGTTTTTT.

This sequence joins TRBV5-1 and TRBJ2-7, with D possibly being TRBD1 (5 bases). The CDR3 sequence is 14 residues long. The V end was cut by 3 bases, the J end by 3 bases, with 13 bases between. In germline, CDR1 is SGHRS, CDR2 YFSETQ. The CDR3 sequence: CASSSIPGFYEQYF. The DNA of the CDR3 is TGCGCCAGCAGCTCCATTCCAGGGTTCTACGAGCAGTACTTC. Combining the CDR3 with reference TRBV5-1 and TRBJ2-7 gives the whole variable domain KAGVTQTPRYLIKTRGQQVTLSCSPISGHRSVSWYQQTPGQGLQFLFEYFSETQRNKGNFPGRFSGRQFSNSRSEMNVSTLELGDSALYLCASSSIPGFYEQYFGPGTRLTVT.

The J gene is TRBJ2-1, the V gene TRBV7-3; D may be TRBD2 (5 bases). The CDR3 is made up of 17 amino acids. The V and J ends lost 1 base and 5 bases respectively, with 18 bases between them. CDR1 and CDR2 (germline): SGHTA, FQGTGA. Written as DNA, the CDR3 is TGTGCCAGCAGCTTAAGCGTGGGCGAGGGTACCCACAATGAGCAGTTCTTC. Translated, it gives CASSLSVGEGTHNEQFF. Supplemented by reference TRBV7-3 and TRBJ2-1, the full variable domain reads GAGVSQTPSNKVTEKGKYVELRCDPISGHTALYWYRQSLGQGPEFLIYFQGTGAADDSGLPNDRFFAVRPEGSVSTLKIQRTERGDSAVYLCASSLSVGEGTHNEQFFGPGTRLTVL.

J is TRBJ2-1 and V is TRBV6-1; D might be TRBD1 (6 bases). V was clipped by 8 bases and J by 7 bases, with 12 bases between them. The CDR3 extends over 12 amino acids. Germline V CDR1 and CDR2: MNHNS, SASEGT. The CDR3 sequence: CASGFQGNEQFF. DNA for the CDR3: TGTGCCAGCGGATTTCAGGGGAATGAGCAGTTCTTC.

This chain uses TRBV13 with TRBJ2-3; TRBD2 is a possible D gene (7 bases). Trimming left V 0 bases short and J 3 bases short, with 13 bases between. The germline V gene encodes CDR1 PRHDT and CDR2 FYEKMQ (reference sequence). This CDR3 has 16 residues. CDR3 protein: CASSLGRGASTDTQYF. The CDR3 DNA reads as TGTGCCAGCAGCTTAGGTCGGGGGGCATCGACAGATACGCAGTATTTT. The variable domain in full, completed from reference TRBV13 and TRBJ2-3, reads AAGVIQSPRHLIKEKRETATLKCYPIPRHDTVYWYQQGPGQDPQFLISFYEKMQSDKGSIPDRFSAQQFSDYHSELNMSSLELGDSALYFCASSLGRGASTDTQYFGPGTRLTVL.

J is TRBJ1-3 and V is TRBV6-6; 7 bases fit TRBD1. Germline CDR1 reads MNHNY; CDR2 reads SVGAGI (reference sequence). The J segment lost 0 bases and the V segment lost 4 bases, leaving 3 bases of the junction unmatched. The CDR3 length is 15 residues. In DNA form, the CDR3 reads TGTGCCAGCAGTTTACAGGGGTCCTCTGGAAACACCATATATTTT. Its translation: CASSLQGSSGNTIYF.